This T cell receptor (beta chain) was identified during a study of OX40 agonist ivuxolimab in advanced cancers. Study outcomes and limitations: Both blood CD4+ and CD8+ T cells showed clonal growth by week 6 at 0.1 to 3.0 mg/kg. Undetermined was the antigen specificity of the expanded peripheral T cells. Mean expanded clone counts were higher in CD8+ than CD4+ T cells. Also present in some nonresponders was a low level of normalized T-cell clonal expansion.

In regard to this clone: Antigen specificity is unknown.

The germline CDR1 and CDR2 sequences are SGHAT and FQNNGV. V lost 1 base, J lost 8 bases, and 11 bases stayed unmatched. The CDR3 sequence is 16 residues long. Clones were read by immunoSEQ multiplex PCR, and TCRdb kept only the in-frame ones, dropping some. The table lists approximately 60,000 clones, roughly 87% of them singletons. This rearrangement joins TRBV11-2 to TRBJ2-1, with TRBD2 identical over 7 bases. The specimen was CD4+ or CD8+ T cells sorted from blood, collected in a trial of the OX40 agonist ivuxolimab. This TCR was sampled from an adult with an advanced solid tumor such as melanoma, head and neck, liver or kidney cancer. The CDR3: CASSLVAGVFLDEQFF. The CDR3 DNA reads as TGTGCCAGCAGCTTAGTGGCGGGAGTCTTCTTGGATGAGCAGTTCTTC.